The present TCR beta chain was sequenced within a study of cytomegalovirus exposure and HLA in healthy donors. The study's findings and limits: Among TCR beta chains, those listed as cytomegalovirus-associated numbered fewer than 200. In a later analysis, first-cohort TCR clusters were found to tend to co-occur in the 100 to 150 validation repertoires. As confirmed in vitro, a few CMV-associated chains were specific for CMV antigens.

This clone appeared a few times. The target antigen is unknown. TCRdb's table, derived via immunoSEQ multiplex PCR, lists solely in-frame clones and lacks some. The table includes 250,000 to 300,000 clones, 90% detected once. The CDR3 runs 13 residues. Germline V lookup: CDR1 SGHAT, CDR2 FQDESV (reference sequence). The V end was cut by 0 bases, the J end by 5 bases, with 7 bases between. Separation from the approximately 710-subject first cohort characterized the roughly 120-subject validation cohort, to which the donors belonged. This clonotype originated in a woman between 18 and 29 years old in good health and CMV-seronegative. The genes are TRBV11-1 and TRBJ1-2; a possible D gene is TRBD1 (6 bases). Specimen: PBMCs. The CDR3 is CASSLAGGYGYTF. The DNA for the CDR3 is TGTGCCAGCAGCTTAGCAGGGGGTTATGGCTACACCTTC.